This TCR beta chain was sequenced for a study of HIV-infected patients and healthy controls. Study results and caveats: HIV+ repertoires were severely depleted of MAIT alpha-chain CDR3s, unlike healthy controls.

Around 500 ng RNA was reverse transcribed with alpha and beta constant-region primers. Each of the alpha and beta chains got its own library through chain-specific third strand synthesis with indices. TCRdb ran MiXCR on the 5' RACE reads and lists one entry per CDR3 protein. Of about 7,800 distinct CDR3 sequences listed, 6.1% were seen once; the top ten hold approximately 22%. This clonotype has a count of ten or more. Its antigen is unidentified. All unsorted peripheral T cells were captured because whole blood was used without fractionation. This TCR was recovered from an adult with HIV infection. Material: blood, obtained before antiretroviral therapy.

In nucleotides, the CDR3 is TGTGCCAGCACTATGGGGAAGACAGGGGGATCCTACGAGCAGTACTTC. Translation gives CASTMGKTGGSYEQYF. The V and J genes are TRBV5-5 and TRBJ2-7, with TRBD1 matching over 9 bases. Looked up from germline, CDR1 is SGHKS and CDR2 is YYEKEE (reference sequence). The CDR3 covers 16 residues. V shed 6 bases and J 1 base; nucleotides not matched to a gene: 11.